The 7 T cell receptor beta chains reported below all come from one sample, sequenced in a study of OX40 agonist ivuxolimab in advanced cancers. Only in-frame clones appear in the TCRdb table, and some are missing; sequencing was by immunoSEQ multiplex PCR. In the table there are tens of thousands of clones, around four fifths of which are singletons. This sample comprised CD4+ or CD8+ T cells sorted from blood, obtained in a trial of the OX40 agonist ivuxolimab. The receptors were sampled from an adult with an advanced solid tumor such as melanoma, head and neck, liver or kidney cancer.

The chain carries TRBV29-1 and TRBJ2-3; TRBD1 or TRBD2 may be the D gene (6 bases each). Trimming stripped 2 bases from V and 5 bases from J, with 8 bases between. Germline CDR1 SQVTM, CDR2 ANQGSEA. The CDR3 has 12 residues. CDR3 sequence: CSVERGEDTQYF. The CDR3, as DNA: TGCAGCGTTGAAAGGGGGGAAGATACGCAGTATTTT.

The chain employs TRBV19 and TRBJ2-3; TRBD1 aligns across 7 bases. V was pared by 5 bases and J by 0 bases, with 8 bases of the junction left unmatched. This CDR3 region has 16 residues. The V gene's germline CDR1 is LNHDA and CDR2 SQIVND (reference sequence). CDR3 loop: CASSPKQGFSTDTQYF. The DNA for the CDR3 is TGTGCCAGTAGTCCTAAACAGGGGTTCAGCACAGATACGCAGTATTTT.

This chain joins TRBV4-1 and TRBJ1-4; D gene uncertain. The germline CDR1 and CDR2 sequences are MGHRA and YSYEKL. The CDR3 runs 15 residues. Trimming took off 0 bases at V and 0 bases at J, with 5 bases between the two ends. The DNA of the CDR3 is TGCGCCAGCAGCCAAGAGCAAGCAACTAATGAAAAACTGTTTTTT. Translated: CASSQEQATNEKLFF.

This clone was detected once. V is TRBV11-2 and J is TRBJ2-5, with 8 bases aligning to TRBD2. Germline V lookup: CDR1 SGHAT, CDR2 FQNNGV. With V trimmed by 1 base and J by 2 bases, 15 bases remained unmatched. The CDR3 has 19 residues. In DNA form, the CDR3 reads TGTGCCAGCAGCTTAGTTTCAACCTTGACTAGCGCGTTACAAGAGACCCAGTACTTC. It codes for CASSLVSTLTSALQETQYF.

The chain carries TRBV27 and TRBJ2-5, with D possibly being TRBD2 (5 bases). The germline V and J ends were trimmed by 5 bases and 7 bases, with 14 bases remaining between them. This CDR3 has 13 amino acids. Looked up from germline, CDR1 is MNHEY and CDR2 is SMNVEV (reference sequence). The CDR3 nucleotides read TGTGCCAGCAGTACACACCCACTAGGGACCCAGTACTTC. Translating it yields CASSTHPLGTQYF.

This clone was detected only once. V is TRBV15 and J is TRBJ1-2; 10 bases are shared with TRBD1. Germline CDR1 and CDR2: LNHNV and YYDKDF (reference sequence). The CDR3 has 16 residues. V shed 4 bases and J 4 bases; nucleotides not matched to a gene: 9. CDR3 residues: CATSTGQGNAGYGYTF. CDR3 sequence (DNA): TGTGCCACCAGCACGGGACAGGGGAACGCAGGCTATGGCTACACCTTC.

The chain's CDR3 is CASSSVSVNQPQHF. Written as DNA, the CDR3 is TGCGCCAGCAGCAGCGTGAGCGTGAATCAGCCCCAGCATTTT. The chain couples TRBV4-1 to TRBJ1-5, with D unclear. The CDR3 spans 14 residues. The germline gives CDR1 MGHRA, CDR2 YSYEKL. The germline V and J ends were trimmed by 5 bases and 4 bases, with 12 bases remaining between them.